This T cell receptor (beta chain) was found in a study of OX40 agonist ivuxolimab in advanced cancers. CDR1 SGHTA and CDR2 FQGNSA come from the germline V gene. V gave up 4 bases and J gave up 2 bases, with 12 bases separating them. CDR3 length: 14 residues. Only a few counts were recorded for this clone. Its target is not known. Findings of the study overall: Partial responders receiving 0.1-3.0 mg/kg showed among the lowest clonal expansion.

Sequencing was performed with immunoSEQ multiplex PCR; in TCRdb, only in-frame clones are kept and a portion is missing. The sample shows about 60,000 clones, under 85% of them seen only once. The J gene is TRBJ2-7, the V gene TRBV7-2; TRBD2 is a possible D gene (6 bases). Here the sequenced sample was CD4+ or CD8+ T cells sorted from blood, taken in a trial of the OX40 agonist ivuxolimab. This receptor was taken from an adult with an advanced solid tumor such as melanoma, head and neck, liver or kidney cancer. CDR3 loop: CASSSGGSTYEQYF. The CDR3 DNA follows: TGTGCCAGCAGCTCAGGAGGGTCTACCTACGAGCAGTACTTC.